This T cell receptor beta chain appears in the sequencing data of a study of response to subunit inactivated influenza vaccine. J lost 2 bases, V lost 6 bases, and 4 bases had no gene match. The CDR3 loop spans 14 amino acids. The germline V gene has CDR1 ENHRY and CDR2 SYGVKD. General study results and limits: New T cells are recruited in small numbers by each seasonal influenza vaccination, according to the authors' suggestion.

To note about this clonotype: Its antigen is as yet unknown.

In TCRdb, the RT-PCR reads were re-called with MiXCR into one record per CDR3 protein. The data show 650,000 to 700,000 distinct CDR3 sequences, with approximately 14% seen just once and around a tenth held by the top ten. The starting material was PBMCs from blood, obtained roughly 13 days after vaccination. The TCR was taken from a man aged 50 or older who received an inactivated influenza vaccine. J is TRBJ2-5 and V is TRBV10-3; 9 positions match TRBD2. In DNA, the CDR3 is TGTGCCATCAGGGCGACTAGCGGACAAGAGACCCAGTACTTC. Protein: CAIRATSGQETQYF.